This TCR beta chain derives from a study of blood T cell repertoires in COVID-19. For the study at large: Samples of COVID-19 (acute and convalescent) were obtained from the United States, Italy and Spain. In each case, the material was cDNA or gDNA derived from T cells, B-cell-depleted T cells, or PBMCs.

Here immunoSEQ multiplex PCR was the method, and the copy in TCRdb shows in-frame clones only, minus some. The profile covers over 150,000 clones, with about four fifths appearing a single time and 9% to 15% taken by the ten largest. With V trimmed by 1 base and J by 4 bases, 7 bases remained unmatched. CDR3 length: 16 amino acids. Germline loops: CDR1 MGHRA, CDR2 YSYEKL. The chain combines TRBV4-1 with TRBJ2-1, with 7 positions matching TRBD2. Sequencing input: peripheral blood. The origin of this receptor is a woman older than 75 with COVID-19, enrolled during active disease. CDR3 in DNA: TGCGCCAGCAGCCAAGTTGCTAGCGGCTTATACAATGAGCAGTTCTTC. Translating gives CASSQVASGLYNEQFF.